These T cell receptor beta chains were read from a single sample in a study of a mutant IDH1 vaccine in newly diagnosed glioma. Profiled with immunoSEQ multiplex PCR; TCRdb holds only in-frame clones, not every one. The sample shows around 50,000 clones, roughly 78% of them seen only once. These receptors' targets are unknown. The sample in question was PBMCs, obtained from a glioma patient whose treatment included an IDH1 peptide vaccine. These receptors all come from a man aged 50-60 years with glioma. The CDR3 runs from the conserved cysteine through the conserved F or W. D genes are given only for firm matches. Clone sizes are given selectively: once, few, many, or a class where the clone is expanded.

.	TRBV2	.	TRBJ1-2	CASSESGYGYTF	TGTGCCAGCAGTGAATCGGGCTATGGCTACACCTTC
.	TRBV7-9	TRBD2	TRBJ2-4	CASSPAGGQNIQYF	TGTGCCAGCAGCCCCGCGGGGGGACAAAACATTCAGTACTTC
.	TRBV20-1	.	TRBJ1-2	CSASSIGGYTF	TGCAGTGCTAGCTCGATTGGGGGCTACACCTTC
.	TRBV6-1	.	TRBJ1-5	CASSDRTRGVEEPQHF	TGTGCCAGCAGTGATAGGACTCGGGGGGTGGAGGAGCCCCAGCATTTT
.	TRBV4-3	TRBD2	TRBJ2-5	CASSQGNWRGAETQYF	TGCGCCAGCAGCCAAGGGAACTGGCGGGGGGCGGAGACCCAGTACTTC
.	TRBV5-4	TRBD1	TRBJ2-4	CASSSEARGQLNIQYF	TGTGCCAGCAGCTCTGAGGCCAGGGGGCAGTTGAACATTCAGTACTTC
.	TRBV19	TRBD1	TRBJ1-4	CASSPGTATNEKLFF	TGTGCCAGTAGTCCGGGGACAGCAACTAATGAAAAACTGTTTTTT
.	TRBV6-5	.	TRBJ1-2	CASSPDPRVDGYTF	TGTGCCAGCAGCCCCGACCCCAGGGTCGATGGCTACACCTTC
.	TRBV28	.	TRBJ2-7	CASSLGGNVPIEQYF	TGTGCCAGCAGTTTAGGGGGAAACGTCCCCATTGAGCAGTACTTC
few	TRBV28	TRBD1	TRBJ2-5	CASSLPRQGWETQYF	TGTGCCAGCAGCCTACCCCGACAGGGTTGGGAGACCCAGTACTTC
.	TRBV5-4	.	TRBJ1-3	CASSLAGGNTIYF	TGTGCCAGCAGCTTGGCCGGGGGAAACACCATATATTTT
.	TRBV15	TRBD1	TRBJ1-5	CATSVGRDSYQPQHF	TGTGCCACCTCCGTGGGGCGGGACAGTTATCAGCCCCAGCATTTT
.	TRBV19	.	TRBJ2-7	CASKVVSRSYEQYF	TGTGCCAGTAAAGTGGTCTCGAGGTCCTACGAGCAGTACTTC
.	TRBV11-2	TRBD1	TRBJ1-1	CASKGQANTEAFF	TGTGCCAGCAAAGGACAGGCGAACACTGAAGCTTTCTTT
.	TRBV5-6	TRBD1	TRBJ1-5	CASSRTGVHQPQHF	TGTGCCAGCTCGAGGACAGGGGTTCATCAGCCCCAGCATTTT
.	TRBV10-3	TRBD1	TRBJ1-1	CATLDRAGSEAFF	TGTGCCACCCTAGACAGGGCGGGCTCTGAAGCTTTCTTT
.	TRBV7-9	.	TRBJ2-7	CASSTPADRRSYEQYF	TGTGCCAGCAGCACGCCCGCAGACAGACGCTCCTACGAGCAGTACTTC
.	TRBV7-9	.	TRBJ2-7	CASTWGGQAYEQYF	TGTGCCTCGACATGGGGCGGGCAGGCGTACGAGCAGTACTTC
.	TRBV6-1	.	TRBJ1-2	CASSQGRGDGYTF	TGTGCCAGCAGCCAAGGGAGAGGGGATGGCTACACCTTC
.	TRBV7-8	.	TRBJ1-5	CASSHDSSANQPQHF	TGTGCCAGCAGCCACGACTCCTCCGCAAATCAGCCCCAGCATTTT
.	TRBV19	TRBD1	TRBJ1-2	CASSKGQDIYGYTF	TGTGCCAGTAGTAAGGGACAGGACATCTATGGCTACACCTTC
medium-sized	TRBV4-3	TRBD1	TRBJ2-7	CASSQDRTGRPLYEQYF	TGCGCCAGCAGCCAAGATAGGACAGGGAGGCCCCTCTACGAGCAGTACTTC
.	TRBV18	.	TRBJ2-7	CASSPLRGNSYEQYF	TGTGCCAGCTCACCCCTCCGGGGCAACTCCTACGAGCAGTACTTC
.	TRBV6-5	.	TRBJ2-7	CASSYEARGYEQYF	TGTGCCAGCAGTTATGAGGCCCGGGGCTACGAGCAGTACTTC
.	TRBV19	.	TRBJ2-3	CASTISSRGTDTQYF	TGTGCCAGTACCATAAGCTCCAGGGGCACAGATACGCAGTATTTT
.	TRBV7-2	TRBD1	TRBJ2-1	CASSPDRDSSYNEQFF	TGTGCCAGCAGCCCCGACCGGGACAGCTCCTACAATGAGCAGTTCTTC
.	TRBV5-4	.	TRBJ2-5	CASSTPSRAKETQYF	TGTGCCAGCAGCACTCCAAGCCGGGCTAAAGAGACCCAGTACTTC
.	TRBV4-3	.	TRBJ1-2	CASSQDRRVSGYGYTF	TGCGCCAGCAGCCAAGATCGGCGGGTCTCGGGTTATGGCTACACCTTC
few	TRBV10-1	.	TRBJ1-5	CASSPGVGQPQHF	TGCGCCAGCAGTCCAGGGGTCGGTCAGCCCCAGCATTTT
.	TRBV6-6	.	TRBJ2-3	CASSYTEDTQYF	TGTGCCAGCAGTTACACGGAAGATACGCAGTATTTT
.	TRBV6-5	TRBD1	TRBJ2-1	CASSWTGGGAYNEQFF	TGTGCCAGCAGTTGGACAGGGGGAGGTGCATACAATGAGCAGTTCTTC
.	TRBV14	TRBD1	TRBJ1-4	CASSQGDRGTNEKLFF	TGTGCCAGCAGCCAAGGAGACAGGGGCACTAATGAAAAACTGTTTTTT
.	TRBV7-7	.	TRBJ2-1	CASSLGGGGNNEQFF	TGTGCTAGCAGCTTAGGAGGAGGAGGAAACAATGAGCAGTTCTTC
.	TRBV5-6	.	TRBJ2-5	CASSSSPVETQYF	TGTGCCAGCAGCTCCTCGCCGGTGGAGACCCAGTACTTC
.	TRBV7-9	.	TRBJ1-1	CASSYPGQNTEAFF	TGTGCCAGCAGCTACCCCGGACAGAACACTGAAGCTTTCTTT
.	TRBV4-2	.	TRBJ2-1	CASSQGRGVGNEQFF	TGTGCCAGCAGCCAAGGGCGGGGTGTGGGCAATGAGCAGTTCTTC
once	TRBV7-3	TRBD1	TRBJ1-1	CASSPTGVNGEAFF	TGTGCCAGCAGCCCCACAGGGGTGAACGGTGAAGCTTTCTTT
.	TRBV25-1	.	TRBJ1-2	CASSPSGFYGYTF	TGTGCCAGCAGCCCCTCGGGCTTCTATGGCTACACCTTC
.	TRBV10-3	.	TRBJ1-2	CAISERSADEGYTF	TGTGCCATCAGTGAGAGGAGCGCCGACGAAGGCTACACCTTC
.	TRBV9	.	TRBJ1-5	CASSVGGGQNQPQHF	TGTGCCAGCAGCGTAGGGGGGGGGCAGAATCAGCCCCAGCATTTT
.	TRBV29-1	.	TRBJ2-5	CSVFHETQYF	TGCAGCGTTTTCCATGAGACCCAGTACTTC
.	TRBV19	.	TRBJ1-4	CASSGPDKEKLFF	TGTGCCAGTAGTGGCCCGGACAAGGAAAAACTGTTTTTT
once	TRBV6-5	TRBD2	TRBJ2-5	CASISASGEETQYF	TGTGCCAGCATTTCAGCTAGCGGGGAGGAGACCCAGTACTTC
.	TRBV6-5	TRBD1	TRBJ1-5	CASSSTGGASNQPQHF	TGTGCCAGCAGTTCCACAGGGGGCGCAAGCAATCAGCCCCAGCATTTT
.	TRBV28	TRBD1	TRBJ1-4	CASSYYRGRSNEKLFF	TGTGCCAGCAGTTACTACAGGGGGCGATCTAATGAAAAACTGTTTTTT
.	TRBV7-7	.	TRBJ2-5	CASSSMREETQYF	TGTGCTAGCAGCTCTATGAGGGAAGAGACCCAGTACTTC
.	TRBV5-5	TRBD1	TRBJ2-6	CASSPGQGVSSGANVLTF	TGTGCCAGCAGCCCGGGACAGGGAGTCTCCTCTGGGGCCAACGTCCTGACTTTC
once	TRBV19	TRBD1	TRBJ1-6	CASSMAAGGEPLHF	TGTGCCAGTAGTATGGCGGCAGGGGGAGAACCCCTCCACTTT
.	TRBV2	TRBD1	TRBJ2-5	CATRTGKGQETQYF	TGTGCCACTCGGACAGGGAAGGGCCAAGAGACCCAGTACTTC
.	TRBV2	.	TRBJ2-7	CASSEGPGREQYF	TGTGCCAGCAGTGAAGGGCCAGGCCGCGAGCAGTACTTC
.	TRBV27	TRBD2	TRBJ2-3	CASSLRDDGTSGTDTQYF	TGTGCCAGCAGTCTTCGGGACGACGGGACTAGCGGCACAGATACGCAGTATTTT
.	TRBV9	TRBD2	TRBJ2-7	CASSVGLAGDEQYF	TGTGCCAGCAGCGTCGGACTAGCGGGAGACGAGCAGTACTTC
.	TRBV6-4	.	TRBJ2-1	CASSASSVSYNEQFF	TGTGCCAGCAGCGCCTCTAGCGTCTCCTACAATGAGCAGTTCTTC
.	TRBV27	.	TRBJ2-5	CASSFGGETQYF	TGTGCCAGCAGTTTTGGGGGAGAGACCCAGTACTTC
.	TRBV10-1	TRBD2	TRBJ2-7	CASSQGSGGAYEQYF	TGCGCCAGCAGCCAAGGTAGCGGGGGAGCCTACGAGCAGTACTTC
.	TRBV11-2	.	TRBJ1-6	CASSLEGGDNSPLHF	TGTGCCAGCAGCTTAGAGGGAGGAGATAATTCACCCCTCCACTTT
.	TRBV9	.	TRBJ2-7	CASSEGISYEQYF	TGTGCCAGCAGCGAGGGGATCTCCTACGAGCAGTACTTC
.	TRBV14	.	TRBJ2-2	CASSLPGARSNTGELFF	TGTGCCAGCAGCTTACCCGGGGCCAGATCGAACACCGGGGAGCTGTTTTTT
few	TRBV9	.	TRBJ2-7	CASSPRREAYEQYF	TGTGCCAGCAGCCCCCGCAGGGAGGCCTACGAGCAGTACTTC